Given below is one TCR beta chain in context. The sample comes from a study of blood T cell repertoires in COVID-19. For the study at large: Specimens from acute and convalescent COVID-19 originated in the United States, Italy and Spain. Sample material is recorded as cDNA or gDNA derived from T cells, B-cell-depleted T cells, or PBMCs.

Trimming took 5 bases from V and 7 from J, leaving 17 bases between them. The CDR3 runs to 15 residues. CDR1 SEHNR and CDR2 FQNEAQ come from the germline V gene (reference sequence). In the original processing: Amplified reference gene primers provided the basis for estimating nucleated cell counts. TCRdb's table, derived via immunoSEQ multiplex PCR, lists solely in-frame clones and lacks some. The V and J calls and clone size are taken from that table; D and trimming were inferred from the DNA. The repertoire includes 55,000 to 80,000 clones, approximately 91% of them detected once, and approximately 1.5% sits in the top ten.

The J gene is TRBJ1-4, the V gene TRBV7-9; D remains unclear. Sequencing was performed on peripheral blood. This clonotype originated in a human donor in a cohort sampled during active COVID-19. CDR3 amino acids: CASSQGGVDIEKLFF. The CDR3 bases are TGTGCCAGCAGCCAAGGCGGGGTTGATATTGAAAAACTGTTTTTT.